This T cell receptor (beta chain) was identified during a study of quantifying T cell responses using KT2 cells. On the study more broadly: TCR alpha and beta constant-region primers primed reverse transcription of RNA.

Study-wide results and caveats: KT2 clone alpha and beta sequence counts scaled linearly with input KT2 cell number. KT2 sequence counts showed saturation when very many KT2 cells were spiked in.

The cDNA 3' end received a ligated oligonucleotide with a UMI. First-round PCR used about 4 cycles and beta primers RC1.1 and RC1.2 covering TRBC1 and TRBC2. Starting with the second PCR, alpha and beta TCR chains went through separate processing. TCRdb used MiXCR to reprocess the UMI-ligation and nested PCR reads, holding one entry per CDR3 protein. In the table there are about 30,000 distinct CDR3 sequences, roughly 8% of which are singletons. On this clonotype itself: Antigen: not known.

The sample is PBMC spiked with counted cells of clone KT2. The length of the CDR3 is 14 residues. Trimming removed 4 bases from V and 5 bases from J; junction bases left unmatched: 3. The sample was PBMCs spiked with cells of the T cell clone KT2. The sequence was obtained from a human donor. The V and J genes are TRBV12-3 or TRBV12-4 and TRBJ2-7, with 12 bases that match TRBD2. DNA of the CDR3: TGTGCCAGCAGTTCTAGCGGGAGGGTGGACGAGCAGTACTTC. Translation gives CASSSSGRVDEQYF.